Below are 26 T cell receptor beta chains sequenced from a single sample in a study of blood T cell repertoires in COVID-19. Sequenced by immunoSEQ multiplex PCR; TCRdb stores in-frame clones only, minus some. This sample has roughly 170,000 clones; 85% to 90% occur once, and the top ten carry over 0.7%. Sequenced material: peripheral blood. The receptors shown here come from a woman in her late teens or twenties who had recovered from COVID-19.

This chain uses TRBV4-2 with TRBJ2-1; D is perhaps TRBD2 (6 bases). The CDR3 has 16 residues. Between the trimmed V and J ends, which lost 4 bases and 5 bases, there was a span of 18 bases. Germline CDR1 is LGHNA and CDR2 is YNFKEQ. Here the CDR3 reads CASSPESGSDNNEQFF. In DNA, the CDR3 is TGTGCCAGCAGCCCGGAATCCGGGAGTGACAACAATGAGCAGTTCTTC.

The V call is TRBV9, the J call TRBJ2-5; 7 bases fit TRBD2. The trim removed 4 bases at V and 1 base at J, leaving 10 bases unmatched. Germline CDR1 reads SGDLS; CDR2 reads YYNGEE. The CDR3 has 16 residues. CDR3 loop: CASSKDLAGSQETQYF. The CDR3 nucleotides are TGTGCCAGCAGCAAAGACTTAGCGGGTTCCCAAGAGACCCAGTACTTC.

The genes are TRBV11-2 and TRBJ1-1; D is perhaps TRBD1 (6 bases). V was cut by 1 base and J by 1 base, with 13 bases left in between. The length of the CDR3 is 16 residues. CDR1 and CDR2 from the germline V gene are SGHAT and FQNNGV. The CDR3 bases are TGTGCCAGCAGCTTAGGGGCCGGGACACCGAACACTGAAGCTTTCTTT. Protein product: CASSLGAGTPNTEAFF.

The chain joins TRBV6-2 or TRBV6-3 to TRBJ1-5; 7 bases match TRBD1. The V and J ends lost 6 bases and 9 bases, in that order; junction bases with no gene match: 14. CDR3 size: 15 residues. Looked up from germline, CDR1 is MNHEY and CDR2 is SVGEGT. CDR3 sequence (DNA): TGTGCCAGCAGCTCGACAGGGAAGGGGTTTTTGCCCCAGCATTTT. It specifies CASSSTGKGFLPQHF.

The rearrangement links TRBV9 to TRBJ1-2; no definite D call. This CDR3 has 16 residues. Trimming shortened V by 3 bases and J by 5 bases, and 20 bases separated the two germline ends. From germline, CDR1 is SGDLS and CDR2 YYNGEE. The CDR3 nucleotides read TGTGCCAGCAGCGCGGGAACGTCGCGTGAGTTATATGGCTACACCTTC. Its translation: CASSAGTSRELYGYTF.

This chain joins TRBV6-2 or TRBV6-3 and TRBJ2-5; perhaps TRBD2 as D (5 bases). The length of the CDR3 is 13 residues. The germline gives CDR1 MNHEY, CDR2 SVGEGT. Trimming stripped 6 bases from V and 0 bases from J, with 8 bases between. This CDR3 reads CASSEDYQETQYF. The DNA for the CDR3 is TGTGCCAGCAGCGAGGACTACCAAGAGACCCAGTACTTC.

V usage is TRBV6-1 and J usage is TRBJ1-1, with D tentatively TRBD1 (6 bases). Trimming stripped 0 bases from V and 5 bases from J, with 7 bases between. This CDR3 is 13 amino acids long. Germline V gives CDR1 MNHNS, CDR2 SASEGT. This CDR3 is CASSEAGGTEAFF. CDR3 DNA sequence: TGTGCCAGCAGTGAAGCAGGGGGAACTGAAGCTTTCTTT.

The rearrangement links TRBV27 to TRBJ2-5; D call uncertain. Trimming removed 0 bases from V and 5 bases from J, with 10 bases in between. Germline CDR1 reads MNHEY; CDR2 reads SMNVEV (reference sequence). This CDR3 contains 14 residues. The CDR3 protein is CASSLSPRFETQYF. The CDR3 DNA reads TGTGCCAGCAGTTTATCCCCTCGTTTCGAGACCCAGTACTTC.

This chain joins TRBV5-1 and TRBJ2-3; 7 nucleotides line up with TRBD1. With V trimmed by 2 bases and J by 2 bases, 5 bases remained unmatched. This CDR3 region has 15 residues. From germline, CDR1 is SGHRS and CDR2 YFSETQ. CDR3 in DNA: TGCGCCAGCAGCTTCCGGGACAGAAACACAGATACGCAGTATTTT. The encoded protein is CASSFRDRNTDTQYF.

V is TRBV19 and J is TRBJ2-1; 12 bases map to TRBD2. Germline V CDR1 and CDR2: LNHDA, SQIVND (reference sequence). This CDR3 spans 14 amino acids. V gave up 10 bases and J gave up 9 bases; unmatched junction bases: 10. CDR3 sequence (DNA): TGTGCCACCACTGGGACTAGCGGGCCAGGTGAGCAGTTCTTC. Its protein is CATTGTSGPGEQFF.

This chain links TRBV27 with TRBJ1-5; a weak D match, TRBD1 (5 bases). V lost 2 bases and J lost 4, with 6 bases in between. There are 13 residues in the CDR3. In germline, CDR1 is MNHEY, CDR2 SMNVEV (reference sequence). The CDR3 DNA is TGTGCCAGCAGTTTAGCAGGGAATCAGCCCCAGCATTTT. Its protein product is CASSLAGNQPQHF.

This clone came up a few times. The V gene is TRBV5-4, the J gene TRBJ2-7; D is undetermined. The length of the CDR3 is 16 residues. Germline V gene lookup returns CDR1 SGHNT and CDR2 YYREEE (reference sequence). V was clipped by 0 bases and J by 2 bases, with 15 bases between them. In DNA, the CDR3 is TGTGCCAGCAGCTTGGGTGGGCAGGCTATCACCTACGAGCAGTACGTC. This codes for CASSLGGQAITYEQYV.

The chain combines TRBV11-2 with TRBJ2-3, with a weak D call TRBD2 (6 bases). V dropped 5 bases and J dropped 0 bases, with 15 bases sitting between them. This CDR3 is built from 16 residues. Germline CDR1 is SGHAT and CDR2 is FQNNGV. This CDR3 is CASSVSGLVSTDTQYF. In nucleotides, the CDR3 is TGTGCCAGCAGCGTTAGCGGATTGGTTAGCACAGATACGCAGTATTTT.

This clone has only one observation. The CDR3 region has the DNA TGCGCCAGCAGCCAATATGGGACAGCGCCTTTATTAGCCAAAAACATTCAGTACTTC. The encoded protein is CASSQYGTAPLLAKNIQYF. The chain combines TRBV4-3 with TRBJ2-4; 7 nucleotides align to TRBD1. The CDR3 extends over 19 amino acids. The J segment lost 0 bases and the V segment lost 2 bases, leaving 13 bases of the junction unmatched. The germline V gene encodes CDR1 LGHNA and CDR2 YSLEER.

This clone has more than one count but fewer than ten. The chain combines TRBV18 with TRBJ1-1; D perhaps matches TRBD1 (5 bases). Trimming removed 3 bases from V and 0 bases from J, with 11 bases in between. CDR3 length equals 15 residues. Germline lookup yields CDR1 KGHSH and CDR2 LQKENI. The CDR3 loop reads CASSPPDKMNTEAFF. DNA of the CDR3: TGTGCCAGCTCACCTCCGGACAAAATGAACACTGAAGCTTTCTTT.

This chain joins TRBV4-2 and TRBJ2-1, with D tentatively TRBD2 (5 bases). Trimming left V 1 base short and J 0 bases short, with 16 bases between. The CDR3 is 18 amino acids. Looked up from germline, CDR1 is LGHNA and CDR2 is YNFKEQ. CDR3 residues: CASSQGPSAASSYNEQFF. In nucleotides, the CDR3 is TGTGCCAGCAGCCAAGGTCCCTCAGCGGCTAGCTCCTACAATGAGCAGTTCTTC.

The chain combines TRBV7-2 with TRBJ2-4; 10 nucleotides align to TRBD2. CDR1 is SGHTA and CDR2 is FQGNSA in the germline V gene. With V trimmed by 5 bases and J by 1 base, 8 bases remained unmatched. There are 17 residues in the CDR3. Here the CDR3 DNA reads TGTGCCAGCAGCACCCCGGGACTAGCGATTGCCAAAAACATTCAGTACTTC. This gives the protein CASSTPGLAIAKNIQYF.

This chain connects TRBV7-9 to TRBJ2-5, with D possibly matching TRBD1 (6 bases). The CDR3 is 15 residues long. Trimming stripped 5 bases from V and 5 bases from J, with 18 bases between. Germline V lookup: CDR1 SEHNR, CDR2 FQNEAQ (reference sequence). As DNA, the CDR3 is TGTGCCAGCAGCGCAGAACTACAGGGTCGGGAGACCCAGTACTTC. This sequence encodes CASSAELQGRETQYF.

The rearrangement links TRBV3-1 (or the pseudogene TRBV3-2) to TRBJ2-5; D possibly corresponds to TRBD1 (6 bases). V gave up 4 bases and J gave up 1 base, with 10 bases separating them. The CDR3 loop spans 14 amino acids. Germline V gene sequence: CDR1 LGHDT, CDR2 YNNKEL (reference sequence). The CDR3 DNA follows: TGTGCCAGCAGCCCCAGGACAGTCCAAGAGACCCAGTACTTC. It codes for CASSPRTVQETQYF.

The rearrangement links TRBV5-1 to TRBJ2-2; a weak D match, TRBD1 (6 bases). From germline, CDR1 is SGHRS and CDR2 YFSETQ. The ends were cut back, 3 bases at V and 6 bases at J, with 18 bases in the middle. The CDR3 length is 16 residues. This chain's CDR3 is CASSSSSGTTPGELFF. CDR3 bases: TGCGCCAGCAGCTCGTCCTCCGGGACAACCCCCGGGGAGCTGTTTTTT.

The chain has TRBV20-1 and TRBJ1-5; D unresolved. The CDR3 spans 13 residues. The V gene's germline CDR1 is DFQATT and CDR2 SNEGSKA (reference sequence). V lost 3 bases to trimming and J lost 0 bases, with 6 bases between them. CDR3 sequence reads: CSASRGSNQPQHF. CDR3 DNA: TGCAGTGCTAGTAGAGGTAGCAATCAGCCCCAGCATTTT.

The chain links TRBV6-2 or TRBV6-3 to TRBJ1-4; D gene uncertain. CDR3 length: 12 residues. CDR1 is MNHEY, CDR2 SVGEGT, per germline. Trimming pared 0 bases from V and 8 bases from J, leaving 4 bases between. The CDR3 region is CASSYSFEKLFF. CDR3 sequence (DNA): TGTGCCAGCAGTTACTCCTTCGAAAAACTGTTTTTT.

The chain is built from TRBV7-2 and TRBJ1-1, with TRBD1 matching 8 bases. J lost 11 bases, V lost 5 bases, and 7 bases had no gene match. This CDR3 is built from 12 residues. Looked up from germline, CDR1 is SGHTA and CDR2 is FQGNSA. The CDR3 DNA reads TGTGCCAGCAGCCCAGGGGGCGTTTGGGCTTTCTTT. As protein: CASSPGGVWAFF. The whole variable domain, remainder taken from reference TRBV7-2 and TRBJ1-1, is GAGVSQSPSNKVTEKGKDVELRCDPISGHTALYWYRQSLGQGLEFLIYFQGNSAPDKSGLPSDRFSAERTGGSVSTLTIQRTQQEDSAVYLCASSPGGVWAFFGQGTRLTVV.

DNA of the CDR3: TGCGCCAGCAGCCAGCCGGGGGACACTGAAGCTTTCTTT. It encodes CASSQPGDTEAFF. The gene calls are TRBV4-1 and TRBJ1-1; a weak D match, TRBD1 (5 bases). The CDR3 totals 13 residues. The V and J ends lost 3 bases and 3 bases respectively, with 8 bases between them. CDR1 and CDR2 from the germline V gene are MGHRA and YSYEKL.

The chain links TRBV5-1 to TRBJ1-5; TRBD1 is a possible D gene (5 bases). Germline CDR1 and CDR2: SGHRS and YFSETQ. V was clipped by 1 base and J by 1 base, with 9 bases between them. The CDR3 has 15 residues. CDR3 nucleotide sequence: TGCGCCAGCAGCTTGCTCGGGGGAAGCAATCAGCCCCAGCATTTT. Protein sequence: CASSLLGGSNQPQHF. Together with reference TRBV5-1 and TRBJ1-5, the CDR3 gives the full variable domain: KAGVTQTPRYLIKTRGQQVTLSCSPISGHRSVSWYQQTPGQGLQFLFEYFSETQRNKGNFPGRFSGRQFSNSRSEMNVSTLELGDSALYLCASSLLGGSNQPQHFGDGTRLSIL.

This chain uses TRBV7-9 with TRBJ2-5, with D possibly being TRBD2 (6 bases). CDR1 and CDR2 from the germline V gene are SEHNR and FQNEAQ (reference sequence). V dropped 5 bases and J dropped 5 bases, with 12 bases sitting between them. The CDR3 extends over 13 amino acids. CDR3 DNA: TGTGCCAGCAGCCCGACTAGGAGGGAGACCCAGTACTTC. Translation gives CASSPTRRETQYF. Full variable domain (outside the CDR3, taken from reference TRBV7-9 and TRBJ2-5): DTGVSQNPRHKITKRGQNVTFRCDPISEHNRLYWYRQTLGQGPEFLTYFQNEAQLEKSRLLSDRFSAERPKGSFSTLEIQRTEQGDSAMYLCASSPTRRETQYFGPGTRLLVL.